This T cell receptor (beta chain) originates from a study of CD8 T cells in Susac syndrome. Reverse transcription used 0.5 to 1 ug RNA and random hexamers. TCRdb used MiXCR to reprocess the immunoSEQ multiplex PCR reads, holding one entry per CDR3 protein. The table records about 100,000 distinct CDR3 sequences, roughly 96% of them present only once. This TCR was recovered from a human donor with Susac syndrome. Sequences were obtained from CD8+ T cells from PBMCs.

The CDR3 protein is CSVRQARGKLFF. The CDR3 DNA reads TGCAGCGTTCGCCAGGCTAGGGGAAAACTGTTTTTT. The chain carries TRBV29-1 and TRBJ1-4, with D possibly TRBD1 on 5 matching bases. Trimming cost V 5 bases and J 10 bases, with 14 bases left between them. Germline-derived CDR1 and CDR2 are SQVTM and ANQGSEA. This CDR3 region has 12 residues. Variable domain in full (rest from reference TRBV29-1 and TRBJ1-4): SAVISQKPSRDICQRGTSLTIQCQVDSQVTMMFWYRQQPGQSLTLIATANQGSEATYESGFVIDKFPISRPNLTFSTLTVSNMSPEDSSIYLCSVRQARGKLFFGSGTQLSVL.